This T cell receptor beta chain was recovered during a study of PD-1 blockade in classical Hodgkin lymphoma (dated by TCRdb to 2018 to 2020). For the study in its entirety: Nivolumab dosing was 3 mg/kg intravenously every 2 weeks, continuing until either disease progression or unacceptable toxicity. The study used CyTOF and TCR beta sequencing to define a peripheral blood immune signature of response to PD-1 blockade in classical Hodgkin lymphoma.

Genomic DNA was extracted with the Qiagen DNeasy kit from unsorted PBMCs and from negatively selected CD4+ and CD8+ fractions. TCR beta CDR3 regions were amplified by immunoSEQ multiplex PCR using primers annealing to V and J segments. A synthetic immune receptor repertoire was used to minimize amplification bias, and remaining bias was computationally removed after sequencing. Turning to the authors' computational methods: Custom Python scripts were used to quantify repertoire diversity as the Shannon entropy index. Unsorted, CD4+ and CD8+ repertoires were examined separately, except in combined analyses, for which CD4+ and CD8+ sequences were merged in silico. A clone was considered expanded if an increase in frequency of at least 2-fold after treatment relative to C1D1 was found, and a pseudocount of 0.5 was applied to clones undetected at baseline. Clones with 0 or 1 copy at C1D1 were defined as singleton clones, while clones with 2 or more copies were defined as non-singleton clones. Clones expanded in unsorted samples were labelled as CD4+, CD8+ or unknown by matching protein sequences in sorted samples from the same patient. Wilcoxon tests on paired samples were used to test changes in diversity from C1D1 to C4D1. The clones in this table, taken by TCRdb from immuneACCESS, are in-frame only. Not every clone is retained; where verified, under half of the shortfall comes from an unresolved V gene, and the cause of the rest is unknown. The V and J calls and clone size were taken over from that table, and D and trimming were inferred from the DNA. The sample data list around 18,000 clones, and about three quarters of these were observed just once. The leading ten clones occupy roughly 2.5% of the sample.

Sequences SGHVS (CDR1) and FNYEAQ (CDR2) are obtained from the germline V gene. CDR3 length: 15 amino acids, cysteine to phenylalanine. The entry retains the CDR3 DNA only, 45 bases that are in frame from base 1. V is shortened by 2 bases, J by 2 bases, and the region joining them spans 13 bases. The time point tag for this specimen amounts to: cycle 4 day 1 (C4D1), after 6 weeks of nivolumab. Every trial patient had relapsed following autologous stem cell transplantation, and prior brentuximab vedotin exposure was what differed among cohorts A, B and C. Magnetic negative selection with a Miltenyi CD4+ T cell isolation kit was used to purify CD4+ T cells from thawed PBMCs. The trial cohort comprised some 60 patients with relapsed/refractory classical Hodgkin lymphoma whose best overall responses were complete response, partial response or progressive disease. Trial patients were treated with single-agent nivolumab in the multi-cohort phase II CheckMate 205 trial. An independent review committee assessed best overall response by applying the 2007 International Working Group response criteria. Trial PBMCs were collected just before the start of nivolumab (C1D1) and during therapy at cycle 2 day 1 and cycle 4 day 1. Peripheral blood was collected in 8 mL Vacutainer Cell Preparation Tubes, from which PBMCs were isolated by centrifugation and then cryopreserved. Purified CD4+ and CD8+ fractions were prepared only for cases where an additional PBMC sample was available. Magnetically labelled cells were removed on LS columns in a quadroMACS separator, and the flow-through was retained as the purified fraction.

The investigation overall reported the following: Trial patients achieving complete response had baseline diversity similar to newly diagnosed patients, whereas partial responders and progressors had significantly lower diversity. Newly diagnosed patients were reported to have lower baseline TCR diversity than healthy donors, and relapsed/refractory patients were reported to have lower baseline TCR diversity still. Lower diversity was observed in patients in whom nivolumab was started less than 1 year after ASCT, and these patients were excluded from later analyses so that confounding by immune reconstitution would be avoided. CD4+ but not CD8+ TCR diversity rose significantly by C4D1 (p=0.0027 vs p=0.16), most apparent in complete responders (p=0.02). The study was restricted to a single clinical trial cohort, and the causes of repertoire differences, possibly disease activity or prior therapy, were left undefined.

This clone was picked up a small number of times. The antigen it binds to is not known. No base quality values were provided; no much bigger clone lies one nucleotide off. In this chain, TRBV7-6 is recombined with TRBJ2-7; the D gene is perhaps TRBD2, on 6 matching bases. This TCR derives from a human donor with classical Hodgkin lymphoma. The starting material was CD4+ T cells from blood, obtained before the fourth cycle of nivolumab. Read as DNA, the sequence is TGTGCCAGCAGCTTAAACTGGGGGGAGACCTACGAGCAGTACTTC. Its protein is CASSLNWGETYEQYF.